The clone carrying this T cell receptor (beta chain) appeared a single time. No antigen is known for it. This CDR3 region has 15 residues. In germline, CDR1 is SGHAT, CDR2 FQNNGV. Trimming shortened V by 3 bases and J by 0 bases, and 10 bases separated the two germline ends. Primers used in a second PCR of about 6 to 12 cycles were a sample-barcoded 5' primer and a J-beta primer mix. In TCRdb, the 5' RACE reads were re-called with MiXCR into one record per CDR3 protein. The table shows just under 750,000 distinct CDR3 sequences, with about a fifth occurring only once. The entry originates in a study of blood T cells in healthy people across ages. Study outcomes and limitations: Fewer expanded clones and more diversity marked long-lived versus aged donors.

The chain couples TRBV11-2 to TRBJ2-3, with D perhaps being TRBD1 or TRBD2 (6 bases each). Source material: blood. This TCR derives from a man between 65 and 85 years old in good health. Here the CDR3 reads CASSFKGGSTDTQYF. CDR3 nucleotides: TGTGCCAGCAGCTTCAAGGGGGGTAGCACAGATACGCAGTATTTT.